This T cell receptor (beta chain) was identified in a study of blood T cell repertoires in COVID-19. About the research overall: PBMCs, B-cell-depleted T cells, or T cells provided the cDNA or gDNA that made up the material.

In the original analysis: Nucleated cell counts were estimated from reference gene primer amplification. The repertoire was sequenced with immunoSEQ multiplex PCR; TCRdb's copy has only in-frame clones and lacks some. D and trimming come from the DNA, and the V and J calls and clone size come from that table. The table includes 120,000 to 150,000 clones, 75% to 85% detected once. The germline V gene has CDR1 LNHDA and CDR2 SQIVND (reference sequence). The CDR3 spans 13 residues. V gave up 6 bases and J gave up 4 bases, with 10 bases separating them. The sequencing input was peripheral blood. This receptor was identified in a woman aged 45-59 years in a cohort sampled during active or convalescent COVID-19. The chain combines TRBV19 with TRBJ1-3; D not certain. The CDR3 protein is CASRLPKGNTIYF. The DNA of the CDR3 is TGTGCCAGTAGACTACCGAAGGGAAACACCATATATTTT.